This T cell receptor beta chain was observed in a study of cytomegalovirus exposure and HLA in healthy donors. General study points: Three of the chains that were CMV-associated were confirmed in vitro to be specific for CMV antigens. First-cohort TCR clusters were later found to tend to co-occur in the approximately 110 validation repertoires.

Notes on this clone: No antigen is known for it.

Separate from the roughly 700-subject first cohort was the approximately 130-subject validation cohort, to which the donors belonged. Sequencing used immunoSEQ multiplex PCR; TCRdb keeps in-frame clones, though not all of them. Among hundreds of thousands of clones listed, more than 80% were seen once. The CDR3 loop spans 12 amino acids. Germline V lookup: CDR1 MGHDK, CDR2 SYGVNS. The V and J ends lost 5 bases and 9 bases respectively, with 13 bases between them. The V and J genes are TRBV25-1 and TRBJ1-2; D ambiguous. Input material: PBMCs. This receptor was obtained from a woman younger than 35 in good health and CMV-seronegative. CDR3 loop: CASSPTFNSYTF. The CDR3 DNA is TGTGCCAGCAGTCCGACTTTTAACAGCTACACCTTC.